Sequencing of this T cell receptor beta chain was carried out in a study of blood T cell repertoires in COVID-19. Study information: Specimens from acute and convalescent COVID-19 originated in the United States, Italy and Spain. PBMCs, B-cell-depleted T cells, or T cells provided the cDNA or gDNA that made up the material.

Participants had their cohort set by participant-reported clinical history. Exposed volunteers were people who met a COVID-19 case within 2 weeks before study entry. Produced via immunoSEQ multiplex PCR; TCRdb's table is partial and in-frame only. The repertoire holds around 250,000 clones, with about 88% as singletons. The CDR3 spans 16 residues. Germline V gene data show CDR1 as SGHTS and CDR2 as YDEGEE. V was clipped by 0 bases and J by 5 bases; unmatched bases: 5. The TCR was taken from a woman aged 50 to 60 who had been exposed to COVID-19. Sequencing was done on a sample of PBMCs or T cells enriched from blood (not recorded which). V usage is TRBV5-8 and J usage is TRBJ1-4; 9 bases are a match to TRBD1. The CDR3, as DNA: TGTGCCAGCAGCTTGGGACAGGGGGGGTTGAATGAAAAACTGTTTTTT. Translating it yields CASSLGQGGLNEKLFF.